This paragraph covers one TCR beta chain sequence. This record comes from a study of patients and donors after allogeneic stem cell transplantation. CDR1 DFQATT and CDR2 SNEGSKA come from the germline V gene (reference sequence). The CDR3 consists of 15 residues. Deletions cut 2 bases from V and 5 bases from J, with 18 bases between. MiXCR was run by TCRdb on the RT-PCR reads, yielding one entry per CDR3 protein. This repertoire shows about 25,000 distinct CDR3 sequences, roughly 8% found once; its top ten account for around 50%. The TCR was taken from a human donor who was either an allogeneic HSCT recipient or a stem cell or donor lymphocyte infusion donor (not recorded which). It is not recorded whose cells these are; they may come from a transplant donor. The rearrangement joins TRBV20-1 to TRBJ2-5; TRBD2 might be the D (6 bases). What was sequenced was blood, either unsorted or a sorted T cell fraction (not recorded which). The CDR3 here is CSARSLGWGRETQYF. CDR3 DNA: TGCAGTGCTAGATCACTAGGGTGGGGGAGGGAGACCCAGTACTTC.